This TCR beta chain is drawn from a study of T cell responses to AZD1222 COVID-19 vaccine. Across the study: Investigators merged groups given second doses at roughly 4 or roughly 12 weeks. Study conclusions and caveats: Nearly half of the spike-specific TCRs reportedly recognize variant regions that carry no mutations. An increase in Spike-specific TCR breadth and depth was observed after two AZD1222 doses. Across the whole spike, CD4 TCRs peaked at regions 160-218 and 743-854.

This CDR3 spans 17 amino acids. Germline V gene lookup returns CDR1 SEHNR and CDR2 FQNEAQ (reference sequence). V lost 4 bases to trimming and J lost 5 bases; unmatched junction nucleotides: 9. In this sample, this clone turned up once. Its matching antigen is unknown. Assay used: immunoSEQ multiplex PCR; TCRdb lists only in-frame clones, some missing. Among approximately 88,000 clones, about 78% were seen once, and the ten largest hold under 25%. This chain joins TRBV7-9 and TRBJ2-2; 11 positions match TRBD2. Specimen: peripheral blood, collected on day 0 of AZD1222 vaccination. This sequence was found in an adult in good health. The CDR3 nucleotides are TGTGCCAGCAGCTCCCTAGAGGGGACTAGCGGAACCGGGGAGCTGTTTTTT. It specifies CASSSLEGTSGTGELFF.